A single TCR beta chain is shown here with its context. The CDR3 loop spans 15 amino acids. Germline values: CDR1 MDHEN, CDR2 SYDVKM. Trimming took 3 bases from V and 5 from J; bases not matched to a gene: 6. This sample is drawn from a study of shared clonotypes between healthy human individuals. Study summary: Per-donor plates numbered three CD4 naive, three CD4 memory, two CD8 naive and one CD8 memory.

It was across several immunoSEQ plates that each subset's genomic DNA was evenly split. Profiled with immunoSEQ multiplex PCR; TCRdb holds only in-frame clones, not every one. The sample holds fewer than 850,000 clones, about nine tenths seen once. CCR7-negative CD45RA+ TemRA cells were pooled with CD45RO+ cells for CD8 memory. This sequence joins TRBV28 and TRBJ2-5; 10 bases line up with TRBD2. The receptor's source is a young man in good health. Some clones in this sample may be carry-over from other donors' samples. Input material: memory CD8+ T cells from PBMCs. Subset defined: CD45RO+ cells pooled with CCR7-negative TemRA cells. The CDR3 nucleotides read TGTGCCAGCAGTTTTCATAGCGGGAGGAGTGAGACCCAGTACTTC. Translated: CASSFHSGRSETQYF.